Listed here is a single T cell receptor (beta chain). Its cognate antigen is unknown. Method: immunoSEQ multiplex PCR; TCRdb's copy keeps in-frame clones and lacks some. The top ten hold 1.5% to 2% of the sample, which has around 110,000 clones, roughly 90% seen once. The data belong to a study of cytomegalovirus exposure and HLA in healthy donors. Whole-study results and caveats: Over 150 TCR beta chains were listed as cytomegalovirus-associated.

The CDR3 runs to 13 residues. The ends were cut back, 11 bases at V and 6 bases at J, with 19 bases in the middle. CDR1 MNHEY and CDR2 SMNVEV come from the germline V gene (reference sequence). From the 120-subject validation cohort, which was separate from the approximately 670-subject first cohort, the donors were drawn. This TCR came from a woman in her late teens or twenties in good health and CMV-seropositive. The sample comprised PBMCs. The rearrangement links TRBV27 to TRBJ1-2; possibly TRBD1 for D (5 bases). This chain's CDR3 is CASLGQGLHGYTF. The CDR3 DNA reads as TGTGCCTCCTTAGGGCAGGGTTTGCATGGCTACACCTTC.